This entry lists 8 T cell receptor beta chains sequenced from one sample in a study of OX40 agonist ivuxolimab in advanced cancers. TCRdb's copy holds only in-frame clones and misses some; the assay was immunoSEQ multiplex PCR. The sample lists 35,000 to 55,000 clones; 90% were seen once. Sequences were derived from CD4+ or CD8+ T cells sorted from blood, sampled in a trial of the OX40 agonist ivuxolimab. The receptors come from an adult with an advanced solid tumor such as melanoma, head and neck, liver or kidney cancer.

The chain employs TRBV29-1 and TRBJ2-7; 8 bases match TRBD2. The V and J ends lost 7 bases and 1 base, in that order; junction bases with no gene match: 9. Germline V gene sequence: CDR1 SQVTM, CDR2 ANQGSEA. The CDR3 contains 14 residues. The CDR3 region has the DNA TGCAGCGCAGGCGGGGGGCAAGGATCCTACGAGCAGTACTTC. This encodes CSAGGGQGSYEQYF.

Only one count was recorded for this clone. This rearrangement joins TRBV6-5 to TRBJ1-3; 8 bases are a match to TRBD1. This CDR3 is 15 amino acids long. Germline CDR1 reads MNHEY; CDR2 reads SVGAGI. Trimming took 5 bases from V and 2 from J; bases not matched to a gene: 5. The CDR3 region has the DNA TGTGCCAGCAGTCTAGACAGGGGACCTGGAAACACCATATATTTT. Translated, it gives CASSLDRGPGNTIYF.

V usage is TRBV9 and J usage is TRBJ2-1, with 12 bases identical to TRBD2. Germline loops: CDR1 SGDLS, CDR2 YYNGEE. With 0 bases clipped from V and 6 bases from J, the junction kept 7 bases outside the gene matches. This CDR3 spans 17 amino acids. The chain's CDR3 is CASSVGPSGRARNEQFF. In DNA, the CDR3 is TGTGCCAGCAGCGTAGGCCCTAGCGGGAGGGCCCGCAATGAGCAGTTCTTC. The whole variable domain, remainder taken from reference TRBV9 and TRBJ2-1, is DSGVTQTPKHLITATGQRVTLRCSPRSGDLSVYWYQQSLDQGLQFLIQYYNGEERAKGNILERFSAQQFPDLHSELNLSSLELGDSALYFCASSVGPSGRARNEQFFGPGTRLTVL.

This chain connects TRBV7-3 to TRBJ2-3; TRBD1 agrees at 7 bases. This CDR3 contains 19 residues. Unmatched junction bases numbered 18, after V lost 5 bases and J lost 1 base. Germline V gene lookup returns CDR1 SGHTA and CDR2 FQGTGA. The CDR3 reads CASSDIWTGEAGRTDTQYF. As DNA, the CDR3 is TGTGCCAGCAGCGACATTTGGACAGGCGAGGCCGGGCGCACAGATACGCAGTATTTT. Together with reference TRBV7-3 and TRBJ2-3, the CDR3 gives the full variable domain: GAGVSQTPSNKVTEKGKYVELRCDPISGHTALYWYRQSLGQGPEFLIYFQGTGAADDSGLPNDRFFAVRPEGSVSTLKIQRTERGDSAVYLCASSDIWTGEAGRTDTQYFGPGTRLTVL.

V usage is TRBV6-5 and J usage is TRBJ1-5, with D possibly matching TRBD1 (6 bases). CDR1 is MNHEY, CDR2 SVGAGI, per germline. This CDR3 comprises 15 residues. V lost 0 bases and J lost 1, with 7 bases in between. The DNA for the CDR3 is TGTGCCAGCAGTTACTCGAGGGGGAGCAATCAGCCCCAGCATTTT. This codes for CASSYSRGSNQPQHF.

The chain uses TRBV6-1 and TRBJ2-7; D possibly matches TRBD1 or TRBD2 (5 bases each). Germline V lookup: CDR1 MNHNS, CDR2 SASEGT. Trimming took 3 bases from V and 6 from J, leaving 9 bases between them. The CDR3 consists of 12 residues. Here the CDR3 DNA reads TGTGCCAGCAGTGAGTCGGGGACCGAGCAGTACTTC. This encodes CASSESGTEQYF.

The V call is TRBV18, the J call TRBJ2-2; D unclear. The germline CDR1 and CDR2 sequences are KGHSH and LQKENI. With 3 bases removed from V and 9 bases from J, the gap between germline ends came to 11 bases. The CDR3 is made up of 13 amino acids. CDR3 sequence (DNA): TGTGCCAGCTCACCCCTATCCGGCAGGGAGCTGTTTTTT. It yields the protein CASSPLSGRELFF.

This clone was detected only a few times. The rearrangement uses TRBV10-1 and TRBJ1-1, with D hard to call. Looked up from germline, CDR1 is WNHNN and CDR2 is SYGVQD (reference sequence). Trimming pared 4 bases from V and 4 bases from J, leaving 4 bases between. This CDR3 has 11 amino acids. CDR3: CASSVRTEAFF. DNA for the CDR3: TGCGCCAGCAGTGTCCGCACTGAAGCTTTCTTT.